Below, one T cell receptor beta chain is given with its context. Its cognate antigen is unknown. The Oncomine TCR Beta short-read assay was what sequenced the DNA obtained from cultured CD4+ T cells. In TCRdb, the PCR reads were re-called with MiXCR into one record per CDR3 protein. This table holds fewer than 10,000 distinct CDR3 sequences, about 61% found once. The treatment: approximately nine-day PBMC culture with coronavirus spike peptide pools or control peptides (ViraFEST assay). The sample originates from a study of vaccination and CD4 T cells after COVID-19. At the level of the study: For control cultures, the treatment was a CEFX pool, an HIV-1 Nef pool, or no peptide.

Study conclusions and caveats: Convalescent patients' median share of reactive clones seen only post-vaccination was more than 65%. Researchers looked at relatively few convalescent patients and had no early post-infection timepoints.

V gave up 5 bases and J gave up 6 bases, with 13 bases separating them. This CDR3 is 13 amino acids long. Germline loops: CDR1 SGHNT, CDR2 YENEEA. J is TRBJ1-1 and V is TRBV11-3; D might be TRBD1 (5 bases). The receptor comes from a human donor with COVID-19. The sample consisted of cultured CD4+ T cells from blood, taken after SARS-CoV-2 vaccination. CDR3 in amino acids: CASSDGGIAEAFF. Written as DNA, the CDR3 is TGTGCCAGCAGCGACGGGGGGATAGCTGAAGCTTTCTTT.